Each of the 23 T cell receptor beta chains below was sequenced from the same sample in a study of cytomegalovirus exposure and HLA in healthy donors. Vbeta (60) and Jbeta (13) primers were used in the PCR. Some clones are missing from TCRdb's copy, which holds only in-frame ones; the method was immunoSEQ multiplex PCR. In the table there are roughly 98,000 clones, over 70% of which are singletons. The specimen sequenced was PBMCs. The receptors come from a man aged 18 to 30 in good health and CMV-seropositive.

The chain recombines TRBV21-1 with TRBJ1-6; TRBD1, the table's D call, lacks a check against the DNA. TRBV21-1 is described as a pseudogene. CDR3 length: 17 amino acids. The CDR3 coding sequence is TGTGCCAGCAGTGCCGGGACAGGACCGGAGGGGAATTCACCCCTCCACTTT. This encodes CASSAGTGPEGNSPLHF.

The chain uses TRBV6-5 and TRBJ2-3; 10 bases are a match to TRBD2. Trimming cost V 2 bases and J 7 bases; bases outside gene matches: 6. The length of the CDR3 is 15 residues. Germline V gene lookup returns CDR1 MNHEY and CDR2 SVGAGI. In DNA form, the CDR3 reads TGTGCCAGCAGTTACAGAGCGGGGGGGGAGCATACGCAGTATTTT. It yields the protein CASSYRAGGEHTQYF.

The DNA of the CDR3 is TGCGCCAGCAGCTTGGGACAGGGGGTCACCGGGGAGCTGTTTTTT. Amino acids: CASSLGQGVTGELFF. This chain uses TRBV5-1 with TRBJ2-2; the match to TRBD1 covers 9 bases. The CDR3 is 15 amino acids. Germline V gene data show CDR1 as SGHRS and CDR2 as YFSETQ. The ends lost 0 bases at V and 4 bases at J; junction bases unmatched: 1.

The CDR3 here is CASSLKGGGFEQYF. CDR3 nucleotides: TGTGCCAGCAGCTTGAAGGGGGGAGGGTTCGAGCAGTACTTC. The chain couples TRBV5-4 to TRBJ2-7, with a weak D call TRBD2 (7 bases). Between the trimmed V and J ends, which lost 1 base and 6 bases, there was a span of 14 bases. Germline CDR1 SGHNT, CDR2 YYREEE (reference sequence). The length of the CDR3 is 14 residues.

J is TRBJ1-2 and V is TRBV9; no clear D gene. V gave up 0 bases and J gave up 0 bases, with 12 bases separating them. The germline gives CDR1 SGDLS, CDR2 YYNGEE. The CDR3 extends over 16 amino acids. The CDR3 region has the DNA TGTGCCAGCAGCGTAGATGTGAGGGTGACTAACTATGGCTACACCTTC. Protein: CASSVDVRVTNYGYTF.

This clone was picked up a small number of times. The CDR3 DNA reads as TGTGCCAGTAGCAGACTAGCGGGGACCCATGAGCAGTTCTTC. Translation gives CASSRLAGTHEQFF. V usage is TRBV19 and J usage is TRBJ2-1; 11 nucleotides agree with TRBD2. The CDR3 has 14 amino acids. With V trimmed by 6 bases and J by 8 bases, 6 bases remained unmatched. Germline CDR1 is LNHDA and CDR2 is SQIVND (reference sequence).

The chain is built from TRBV7-9 and TRBJ1-1, with D perhaps TRBD1 (6 bases). V was clipped by 2 bases and J by 1 base, with 17 bases between them. The CDR3 contains 17 residues. The germline V gene encodes CDR1 SEHNR and CDR2 FQNEAQ (reference sequence). CDR3 bases: TGTGCCAGCAGCTTATTACGACCGACAGGATGGAACACTGAAGCTTTCTTT. It translates to CASSLLRPTGWNTEAFF.

The V gene is TRBV27, the J gene TRBJ2-1; D is uncertain. Germline values: CDR1 MNHEY, CDR2 SMNVEV (reference sequence). Trimming stripped 7 bases from V and 1 base from J, with 14 bases between. The CDR3 runs to 15 residues. CDR3 bases: TGTGCCAGCACCTCTCAGCCAGGTTCCTACAATGAGCAGTTCTTC. Its translation is CASTSQPGSYNEQFF.

The chain is built from TRBV15 and TRBJ2-3, with D hard to call. The CDR3 length is 15 residues. V was clipped by 3 bases and J by 1 base, with 11 bases between them. CDR1 and CDR2 (germline): LNHNV, YYDKDF (reference sequence). This CDR3 reads CATSSYSQGTDTQYF. For the CDR3, the DNA is TGTGCCACCAGCAGCTACAGCCAAGGCACAGATACGCAGTATTTT. Supplemented by reference TRBV15 and TRBJ2-3, the full variable domain reads DAMVIQNPRYQVTQFGKPVTLSCSQTLNHNVMYWYQQKSSQAPKLLFHYYDKDFNNEADTPDNFQSRRPNTSFCFLDIRSPGLGDTAMYLCATSSYSQGTDTQYFGPGTRLTVL.

This chain links TRBV20-1 with TRBJ2-7; no reliable D call. Germline V gene lookup returns CDR1 DFQATT and CDR2 SNEGSKA (reference sequence). The CDR3 spans 11 residues. V was pared by 2 bases and J by 4 bases, with 6 bases between. The CDR3 region has the DNA TGCAGTGCTAGACAAGCATACGAGCAGTACTTC. Translated, it gives CSARQAYEQYF.

This chain's CDR3 is CASSVTGPNNEQFF. The CDR3 DNA reads as TGTGCCAGCAGCGTTACAGGACCCAACAATGAGCAGTTCTTC. The V gene is TRBV9, the J gene TRBJ2-1; tentatively, D is TRBD1 (5 bases). With 2 bases removed from V and 5 bases from J, the gap between germline ends came to 11 bases. Germline assignment: CDR1 SGDLS and CDR2 YYNGEE. CDR3 length: 14 residues.

The genes are TRBV7-9 and TRBJ2-1; D perhaps matches TRBD1 (6 bases). Germline assignment: CDR1 SEHNR and CDR2 FQNEAQ (reference sequence). Trimming took 3 bases from V and 5 from J, leaving 11 bases between them. The CDR3 is 14 residues long. In nucleotides, the CDR3 is TGTGCCAGCAGCTTCAGGGGATTCGACAATGAGCAGTTCTTC. Its protein product is CASSFRGFDNEQFF. Combining the CDR3 with reference TRBV7-9 and TRBJ2-1 gives the whole variable domain DTGVSQNPRHKITKRGQNVTFRCDPISEHNRLYWYRQTLGQGPEFLTYFQNEAQLEKSRLLSDRFSAERPKGSFSTLEIQRTEQGDSAMYLCASSFRGFDNEQFFGPGTRLTVL.

This chain connects TRBV29-1 to TRBJ2-7; 7 nucleotides line up with TRBD1. The germline V gene encodes CDR1 SQVTM and CDR2 ANQGSEA. The CDR3 runs 15 residues. J lost 2 bases, V lost 2 bases, and 9 bases had no gene match. CDR3 sequence reads: CSVEIGRQGAYEQYF. CDR3 bases: TGCAGCGTTGAAATAGGACGGCAGGGGGCCTACGAGCAGTACTTC.

V is TRBV19 and J is TRBJ2-5, with D possibly TRBD1 on 5 matching bases. V lost 3 bases and J lost 5, with 16 bases in between. The CDR3 extends over 15 amino acids. The germline V gene has CDR1 LNHDA and CDR2 SQIVND (reference sequence). CDR3 sequence reads: CASSILAQGGETQYF. The CDR3 DNA sequence: TGTGCCAGTAGTATCTTGGCGCAGGGTGGGGAGACCCAGTACTTC.

This clone was counted only a few times. The chain uses TRBV5-6 and TRBJ1-1, with 7 positions matching TRBD1. CDR3 length: 15 residues. The germline gives CDR1 SGHDT, CDR2 YYEEEE. The ends lost 4 bases at V and 4 bases at J; junction bases unmatched: 10. In DNA form, the CDR3 reads TGTGCCAGCAGCAGCACAACACAGGGGATCACTGAAGCTTTCTTT. Translating gives CASSSTTQGITEAFF.

The chain recombines TRBV5-4 with TRBJ2-7; 7 nucleotides align to TRBD1. The CDR3 has 14 residues. CDR1 is SGHNT, CDR2 YYREEE, per germline (reference sequence). J gave up 7 bases and V 0 bases, and 7 bases lay outside the gene matches. This CDR3 reads CASSLAGVQGEQYF. The CDR3 nucleotides are TGTGCCAGCAGCTTGGCCGGGGTACAGGGGGAGCAGTACTTC.

This clone came up many times. The rearrangement links TRBV2 to TRBJ1-1, with D possibly TRBD1 on 6 matching bases. The germline V gene encodes CDR1 SNHLY and CDR2 FYNNEI. The V end was cut by 8 bases, the J end by 7 bases, with 14 bases between. The CDR3 consists of 12 residues. CDR3 loop: CASGKGHLEAFF. In DNA form, the CDR3 reads TGTGCCAGCGGGAAGGGACACCTTGAAGCTTTCTTT.

This clone was seen a few times. At one end the junction does not follow the germline gene, possibly because of a read error. This chain uses TRBV7-9 with TRBJ2-7; D call uncertain. This CDR3 contains 13 residues. In germline, CDR1 is SEHNR, CDR2 FQNEAQ (reference sequence). As DNA, the CDR3 is TGTTCCAGCAGCTTCAGTACGACCTACGAGCAGTACTTC. Translating it yields CSSSFSTTYEQYF.

J is TRBJ2-5 and V is TRBV7-8, with D tentatively TRBD1 (5 bases). V dropped 0 bases and J dropped 5 bases, with 16 bases sitting between them. The CDR3 length is 16 residues. Germline values: CDR1 SGHVS, CDR2 FQNEAQ. The CDR3 nucleotides are TGTGCCAGCAGCTTAGCCGGACACCGGGCGGTGGAGACCCAGTACTTC. Translated, it gives CASSLAGHRAVETQYF. Full variable domain (missing parts from reference TRBV7-8 and TRBJ2-5): GAGVSQSPRYKVAKRGQDVALRCDPISGHVSLFWYQQALGQGPEFLTYFQNEAQLDKSGLPSDRFFAERPEGSVSTLKIQRTQQEDSAVYLCASSLAGHRAVETQYFGPGTRLLVL.

This chain links TRBV6-5 with TRBJ2-7; weak D call: TRBD1 (5 bases). The CDR3 is 15 amino acids. Trimming took off 0 bases at V and 0 bases at J, with 9 bases between the two ends. Germline V gives CDR1 MNHEY, CDR2 SVGAGI. The chain's CDR3 is CASSYSTGASYEQYF. CDR3 nucleotide sequence: TGTGCCAGCAGTTACTCTACAGGAGCCTCCTACGAGCAGTACTTC.

This clone was observed a few times. The chain uses TRBV7-9 and TRBJ1-1; TRBD1 might be the D (6 bases). Germline V gene data show CDR1 as SEHNR and CDR2 as FQNEAQ (reference sequence). The CDR3 spans 16 residues. V gave up 6 bases and J gave up 0 bases, with 17 bases separating them. The CDR3 DNA reads TGTGCCAGCAGACCCCCGGCCGGGGACATGAACACTGAAGCTTTCTTT. It specifies CASRPPAGDMNTEAFF.

The rearrangement links TRBV11-2 to TRBJ1-2; weak D call: TRBD1 (5 bases). V dropped 9 bases and J dropped 0 bases, with 17 bases sitting between them. CDR3 size: 15 residues. Germline V gene lookup returns CDR1 SGHAT and CDR2 FQNNGV. CDR3 region: CASRPIRDSNYGYTF. In nucleotides, the CDR3 is TGTGCCAGTCGGCCCATCCGGGACTCTAACTATGGCTACACCTTC.

The V call is TRBV11-3, the J call TRBJ2-3, with D perhaps matching TRBD2 (6 bases). Per germline, CDR1 SGHNT and CDR2 YENEEA. Trimming pared 5 bases from V and 5 bases from J, leaving 20 bases between. This CDR3 region has 16 residues. The chain's CDR3 is CASSPAGRGIRDTQYF. The CDR3 DNA reads TGTGCCAGCAGCCCGGCGGGGCGGGGAATAAGAGATACGCAGTATTTT. Filled out from reference TRBV11-3 and TRBJ2-3, the complete variable domain reads EAGVVQSPRYKIIEKKQPVAFWCNPISGHNTLYWYLQNLGQGPELLIRYENEEAVDDSQLPKDRFSAERLKGVDSTLKIQPAELGDSAVYLCASSPAGRGIRDTQYFGPGTRLTVL.